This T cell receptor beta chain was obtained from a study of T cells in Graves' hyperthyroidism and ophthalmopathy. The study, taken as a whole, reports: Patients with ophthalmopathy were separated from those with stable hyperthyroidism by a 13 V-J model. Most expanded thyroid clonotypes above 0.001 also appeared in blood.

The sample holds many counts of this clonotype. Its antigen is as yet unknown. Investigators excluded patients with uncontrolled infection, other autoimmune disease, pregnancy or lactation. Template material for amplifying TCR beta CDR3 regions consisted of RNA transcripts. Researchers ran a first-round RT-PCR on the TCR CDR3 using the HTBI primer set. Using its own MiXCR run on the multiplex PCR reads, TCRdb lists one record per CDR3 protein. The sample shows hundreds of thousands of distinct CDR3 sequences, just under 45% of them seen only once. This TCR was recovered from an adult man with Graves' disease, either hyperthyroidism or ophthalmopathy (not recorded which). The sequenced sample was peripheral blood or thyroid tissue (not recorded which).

DNA for the CDR3: TGTGCCATCACCCCACAAGCTAATTCACCCCTCCACTTT. Amino acids: CAITPQANSPLHF. The V call is TRBV10-3, the J call TRBJ1-6, with D hard to call. Trimming shortened V by 7 bases and J by 6 bases, and 10 bases separated the two germline ends. This CDR3 has 13 residues. Per the germline V gene, CDR1 is ENHRY and CDR2 is SYGVKD.